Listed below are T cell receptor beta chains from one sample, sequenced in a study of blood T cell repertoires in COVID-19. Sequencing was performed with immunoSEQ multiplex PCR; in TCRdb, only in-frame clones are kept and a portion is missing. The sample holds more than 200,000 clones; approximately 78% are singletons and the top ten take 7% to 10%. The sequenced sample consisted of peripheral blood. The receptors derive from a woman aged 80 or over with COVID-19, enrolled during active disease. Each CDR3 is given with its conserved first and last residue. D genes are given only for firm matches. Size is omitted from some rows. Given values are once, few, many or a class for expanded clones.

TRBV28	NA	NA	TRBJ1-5	TGTGCCAGCGCTGGGGAAGGGGCTGGGAATCAGCCCCAGCATTTT	CASAGEGAGNQPQHF
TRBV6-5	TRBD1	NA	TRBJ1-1	TGTGCCATCGGACAGGGGAACACTGAAGCTTTCTTT	CAIGQGNTEAFF
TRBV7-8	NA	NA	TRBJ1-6	TGTGCCAGCAGCCCCCGTGGGCAGGATTATAATTCACCCCTCCACTTT	CASSPRGQDYNSPLHF
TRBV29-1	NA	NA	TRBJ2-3	TGCAGCGTTGTTGGCCGTACGGATACGCAGTATTTT	CSVVGRTDTQYF
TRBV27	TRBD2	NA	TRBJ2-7	TGTGCCAGCAGCACTAGCGGGGGGGCCTCCTACGAGCAGTACTTC	CASSTSGGASYEQYF
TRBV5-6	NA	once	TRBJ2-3	TGTGCCAGTGGAAGGGGGACAGATACGCAGTATTTT	CASGRGTDTQYF
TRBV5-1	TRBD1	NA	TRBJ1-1	TGCGCCAGCACCATCCAGGGGGTGGAAGGCTCTGAAGCTTTCTTT	CASTIQGVEGSEAFF
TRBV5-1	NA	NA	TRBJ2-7	TGCGCCAGCAGCTTGATGTTCCCCACTAACGAGCAGTACTTC	CASSLMFPTNEQYF
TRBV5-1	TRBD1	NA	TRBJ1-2	TGCGCCAGCCAAACAGGGGATGGGAGTTATGGCTACACCTTC	CASQTGDGSYGYTF
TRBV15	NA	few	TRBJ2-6	TGTGCCACCAGCAGCCTGATAGGGGTTAGCTCTGGGGCCAACGTCCTGACTTTC	CATSSLIGVSSGANVLTF
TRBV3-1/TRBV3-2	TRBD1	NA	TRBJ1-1	TGTGCCAGCAGCCCGCAGGGGGCGATGAACACTGAAGCTTTCTTT	CASSPQGAMNTEAFF
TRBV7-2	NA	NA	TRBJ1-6	TGTGCCAGCAGCTTACGAGGGAAAACAGCACCCCTCCACTTT	CASSLRGKTAPLHF
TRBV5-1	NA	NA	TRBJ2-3	TGCGCCAGCAGCTTGGAATTAGCGGTTACTAGCACAGATACGCAGTATTTT	CASSLELAVTSTDTQYF
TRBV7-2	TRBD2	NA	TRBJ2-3	TGTGCCAGCAGCCGGGGAGCGGGGGACACAGATACGCAGTATTTT	CASSRGAGDTDTQYF
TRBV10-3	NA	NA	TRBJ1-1	TGTGCCATCAGTGGGGGGGTCAAGAACACTGAAGCTTTCTTT	CAISGGVKNTEAFF
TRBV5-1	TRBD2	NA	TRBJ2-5	TGCGCCAGCAGCTCGGGAGGGCCCGGAGAGACCCAGTACTTC	CASSSGGPGETQYF
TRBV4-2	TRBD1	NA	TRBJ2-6	TGTGCCAGCAGCCACCCTCCGGGACAGGGGGACGGTGGGGCCAACGTCCTGACTTTC	CASSHPPGQGDGGANVLTF
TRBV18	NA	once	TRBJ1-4	TGTGCCAGCTCACGGCACAGAGCAACTAATGAAAAACTGTTTTTT	CASSRHRATNEKLFF
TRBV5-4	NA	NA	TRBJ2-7	TGTGCCAGCAGCTTGGCCAGGTCAGGGGTATACGAGCAGTACTTC	CASSLARSGVYEQYF
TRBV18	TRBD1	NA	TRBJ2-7	TGTGCCAGCTCCCCGGGACAGGGAATCTCCGAGCAGTACTTC	CASSPGQGISEQYF
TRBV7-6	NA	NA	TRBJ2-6	TGTGCCAGCAGCTTTTCAGCGGCAGGGGCCAACGTCCTGACTTTC	CASSFSAAGANVLTF
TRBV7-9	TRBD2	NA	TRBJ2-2	TGTGCCAGCAGCCCGACTAGCGGGAGGGCCCTCGGGGAGCTGTTTTTT	CASSPTSGRALGELFF
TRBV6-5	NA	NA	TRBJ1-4	TGTGCCAGCAGTTACCAACATTACGAAAAACTGTTTTTT	CASSYQHYEKLFF
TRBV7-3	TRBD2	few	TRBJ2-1	TGTGCCAGCAGACGGACTAGCGGGAGCTATGAGCAGTTCTTC	CASRRTSGSYEQFF
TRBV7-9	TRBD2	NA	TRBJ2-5	TGTGCCAGCAGCCAAGATAGCGGGGGCTGGGAGACCCAGTACTTC	CASSQDSGGWETQYF
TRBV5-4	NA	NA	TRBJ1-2	TGTGCCAGCAGCTTGGTCGCCAAGGAGTCCTACACCTTC	CASSLVAKESYTF
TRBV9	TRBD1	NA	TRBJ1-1	TGTGCCAGCAGCACCCGGGACAGGCCGAACACTGAAGCTTTCTTT	CASSTRDRPNTEAFF
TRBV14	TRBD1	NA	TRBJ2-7	TGTGCCAGCAGTCGACAGGGTATCGAGCAGTACTTC	CASSRQGIEQYF
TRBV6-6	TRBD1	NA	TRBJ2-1	TGTGCCAGCAGTCACCGGGACAGGGGGGTGGGTGAGCAGTTCTTC	CASSHRDRGVGEQFF
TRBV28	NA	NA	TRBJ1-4	TGTGCCAGCAGTTATACCCAGGGGACTAATGAAAAACTGTTTTTT	CASSYTQGTNEKLFF
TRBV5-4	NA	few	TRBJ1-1	TGTGCCAGCAGCTTGGAAGCCCGGTCCATGAACACTGAAGCTTTCTTT	CASSLEARSMNTEAFF
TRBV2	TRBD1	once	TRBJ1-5	TGTGCCAGCAGTCCTCTGACAGGGGATCAGCCCCAGCATTTT	CASSPLTGDQPQHF